The present TCR beta chain was sequenced within a study of blood T cell repertoires in COVID-19. Turning to the study itself: Sites across the United States, Italy and Spain contributed samples from acute and convalescent COVID-19.

Some clones are missing from TCRdb's copy, which holds only in-frame ones; the method was immunoSEQ multiplex PCR. The sample lists some 200,000 clones; approximately 90% were seen once. Germline V CDR1 and CDR2: ENHRY, SYGVKD. Trimming cost V 3 bases and J 8 bases, with 19 bases left between them. The CDR3 is 15 amino acids. This clonotype originated in a man aged 50 to 59 with acute or convalescent COVID-19. The sequencing sample was made of peripheral blood. The V and J genes are TRBV10-3 and TRBJ1-2; possible D gene TRBD1, 5 bases. The CDR3 loop reads CAISDVEGQWVGYTF. For the CDR3, the DNA is TGTGCCATCAGTGATGTGGAGGGGCAGTGGGTAGGCTACACCTTC.